Listed here are 3 T cell receptor beta chains from one sample, sequenced in a study of CD8+ T cells in alopecia areata. RNA was isolated and reverse transcribed to cDNA, the sequencing template. Repertoires were generated with immunoSEQ multiplex PCR, while TCRdb's copy carries only in-frame clones and drops some. This table holds under 250,000 clones, approximately 70% found once. Stated treatment: oral pan-JAK inhibitor, 5-10 mg twice daily. The sequences come from CD4+ T cells sorted from blood, collected at approximately week 42, from a patient treated with tofacitinib. The origin of the receptors is a human donor with alopecia areata.

The rearrangement uses TRBV7-6 and TRBJ1-2; D call uncertain. This CDR3 spans 13 amino acids. Germline CDR1 is SGHVS and CDR2 is FNYEAQ. The germline V and J ends were trimmed by 5 bases and 6 bases, with 13 bases remaining between them. The CDR3 nucleotides read TGTGCCAGCAGCCCTGTTGAGGGTCATGGCTACACCTTC. The encoded protein is CASSPVEGHGYTF.

The rearrangement links TRBV29-1 to TRBJ2-3, with 10 bases aligning to TRBD2. The ends lost 6 bases at V and 5 bases at J; junction bases unmatched: 5. Germline V lookup: CDR1 SQVTM, CDR2 ANQGSEA. There are 13 residues in the CDR3. CDR3 protein: CSVGLAALDTQYF. In DNA form, the CDR3 reads TGCAGCGTCGGACTAGCGGCCTTAGATACGCAGTATTTT.

This clone was found a few times. The V gene is TRBV2, the J gene TRBJ2-7; possible D gene TRBD1, 5 bases. Trimming shortened V by 8 bases and J by 1 base, and 21 bases separated the two germline ends. This CDR3 spans 16 amino acids. Germline loops: CDR1 SNHLY, CDR2 FYNNEI. CDR3 protein: CASQSTRAGQSYEQYF. The CDR3 nucleotides are TGTGCCAGCCAGTCCACTCGGGCAGGGCAATCCTACGAGCAGTACTTC.